The rows below give T cell receptor beta chains drawn from one sample of a study of blood T cell repertoires in COVID-19. Only in-frame clones appear in the TCRdb table, and some are missing; sequencing was by immunoSEQ multiplex PCR. In the table there are under 95,000 clones, approximately 80% of which are singletons. The sequencing sample was made of peripheral blood. The receptors originated from a woman in her seventies with acute or convalescent COVID-19. Each CDR3 is given with its conserved first and last residue. The D gene is left open where the match is weak. Clone size is shown for a subset of rows, as once, few, many or a class of expanded clone.

j_call d_call v_call clone_size cdr3_nt cdr3_aa
TRBJ1-1 TRBD1 TRBV28 - TGTGCCAGCAGCCTTCAGGGGGCCCCCAGGCAATCTTTCTTT CASSLQGAPRQSFF
TRBJ2-7 TRBD2 TRBV5-1 - TGCGCCAGCAGAACGGGACTAGCGGGGGCCTCCTACGAGCAGTACTTC CASRTGLAGASYEQYF
TRBJ2-5 TRBD2 TRBV2 once TGTGCCAGCAGTGAGTCGCGGGGGTCTATGGAGACCCAGTACTTC CASSESRGSMETQYF
TRBJ2-2 TRBD1 TRBV28 - TGTGCCAGCAGTTCACGACAGGGTCCCGGGGAGCTGTTTTTT CASSSRQGPGELFF
TRBJ1-2 TRBD1 TRBV7-9 - TGTGCCAGCAGCCTGGGACAGGGTGGCTACACCTTC CASSLGQGGYTF
TRBJ2-7 TRBD2 TRBV6-5 - TGTGCCAGCAGTCGACTAGCGGGGGGGCCCAACGAGCAGTACTTC CASSRLAGGPNEQYF
TRBJ1-1 TRBD1 TRBV7-9 - TGTGCCAGCAGCTCCCGACAGGGGAAAGCTTTCTTT CASSSRQGKAFF
TRBJ2-2 - TRBV6-6 - TGTGCCAGCAGTTTCGCGACTAGTCTCGCCGGGGAGCTGTTTTTT CASSFATSLAGELFF
TRBJ2-3 - TRBV6-5 - TGTGCCAGCAGTCCTAACACAGATACGCAGTATTTT CASSPNTDTQYF
TRBJ1-1 TRBD1 TRBV4-1 - TGCGCCAGCAGCCGAAACAGGGGAGCGAGCACTGAAGCTTTCTTT CASSRNRGASTEAFF
TRBJ1-1 TRBD1 TRBV5-5 - TGTGCCAGCAGCCCCGGGACAGGGGTAGCGGGGAACACTGAAGCTTTCTTT CASSPGTGVAGNTEAFF
TRBJ2-1 - TRBV28 - TGTGCCAGCACCGAGGAAGGTGGGCAGTTCTTC CASTEEGGQFF
TRBJ2-6 - TRBV7-3 once TGTGCCAGCAGCTTAAGAGGATACTCTGGGGCCAACGTCCTGACTTTC CASSLRGYSGANVLTF
TRBJ1-1 TRBD1 TRBV2 - TGTGCCAGCAGCCGACAGGGGTTGTCTGAAGCTTTCTTT CASSRQGLSEAFF
TRBJ1-1 - TRBV6-5 - TGTGCCTCATACGGCCGAGGTATGGACACTGAAGCTTTCTTT CASYGRGMDTEAFF
TRBJ1-1 - TRBV5-1 - TGCGCCAGCAACGTGCGCGGGGGAGACACTGAAGCTTTCTTT CASNVRGGDTEAFF
TRBJ1-1 - TRBV28 - TGTGCCAGCCGGGGGGCGGAAAATAAGGACACTGAAGCTTTCTTT CASRGAENKDTEAFF
TRBJ1-1 TRBD1 TRBV7-9 once TGTGCCAGCAGCCGCCGGACAGGGAACACTGAAGCTTTCTTT CASSRRTGNTEAFF
TRBJ2-2 - TRBV3-1/TRBV3-2 once TGTGCCAGCAGCCAAGATAGATCTTCCGGGGAGCTGTTTTTT CASSQDRSSGELFF
TRBJ1-4 TRBD1 TRBV19 - TGTGCCAGTAGTGGACAGGGGGCAGTAAATGAAAAACTGTTTTTT CASSGQGAVNEKLFF
TRBJ2-7 - TRBV27 - TGTGCCAGCAGTCGCGGGGACAGAGCCTACGAGCAGTACTTC CASSRGDRAYEQYF
TRBJ1-6 - TRBV19 - TGTGCCAGTAGTCTCCACGGGGGTTCACCCCTCCACTTT CASSLHGGSPLHF
TRBJ2-7 TRBD1 TRBV10-3 once TGTGCCGCCCGAGCCGGGACAGAGGGCTACGAGCAGTACTTC CAARAGTEGYEQYF
TRBJ2-3 TRBD2 TRBV5-1 - TGCGCCAGCAGCCCCGGACGACGCACCGGGACTAGCGTGAGGGGCGGCGCAGATACGCAGTATTTT CASSPGRRTGTSVRGGADTQYF
TRBJ2-2 TRBD1 TRBV6-5 - TGTGCCAGCATCCGGACAGGGAACACCGGGGAGCTGTTTTTT CASIRTGNTGELFF
TRBJ1-1 TRBD1 TRBV11-2 - TGTGCCAGCAGCTTAATCGTAGGAGGGGGCTCGCACACTGAAGCTTTCTTT CASSLIVGGGSHTEAFF
TRBJ1-1 TRBD1 TRBV29-1 once TGCAGCGTTGCGGGACAGGGGTATAAACCCCTAAACACTGAAGCTTTCTTT CSVAGQGYKPLNTEAFF
TRBJ2-5 - TRBV6-6 - TGTGCCAGCAGCTCACAGGGCGTAAGCATTTCGGAGACCCAGTACTTC CASSSQGVSISETQYF
TRBJ1-1 - TRBV11-3 - TGTGCCAGCAGCTTAGACGGAGTGAACACTGAAGCTTTCTTT CASSLDGVNTEAFF
TRBJ2-1 - TRBV7-9 - TGTGCCAGCTTACCACTGACAGGATACAATGAGCAGTTCTTC CASLPLTGYNEQFF
TRBJ1-1 TRBD1 TRBV18 - TGTGCCAGCTCACCATGGACAGGGGAAGTCACTGAAGCTTTCTTT CASSPWTGEVTEAFF
TRBJ2-1 TRBD1 TRBV7-2 - TGTGCCAGCAGCCCCGCAGGGGGCCTCTACAATGAGCAGTTCTTC CASSPAGGLYNEQFF